This T cell receptor beta chain came from a study of post-analysis software for immune sequencing data (dated by TCRdb to about 2015). In terms of the full investigation: The recorded disease courses included relapsing-remitting, secondary progressive and progressive-relapsing multiple sclerosis, and some patients had no subtype annotation. The patient repertoires were compared against approximately eleven previously published healthy control repertoires obtained from donors aged roughly 6 to 28 years. A subset of samples was prepared in parallel using single-end sample barcoding, then pooled and co-amplified after Illumina adapter ligation. General conclusions and limits of the study: Patients showed significantly higher frequencies than controls for about 5 TRBV segments, among them TRBV5-6, TRBV5-1 and TRBV20-1. The control group was slightly older than the multiple sclerosis patient group. Direct clustering with F measure showed strong co-clustering of samples prepared in the same batch, prompting a batch-effect correction. Normalized Chao1 diversity was significantly lower in multiple sclerosis patients than controls, suggesting substantial peripheral T-cell clonal expansion.

Reading from cysteine to phenylalanine, the CDR3 counts 15 amino acids. CDR3 DNA only is kept here, 45 bases in frame from base 1. The germline V gene provides CDR1 LGHNA and CDR2 YSLEER. Notes on this clonotype: The clone's antigen remains unknown. This may be a read error: a much more frequent sequence differs by one nucleotide.

TCR beta repertoires were profiled from peripheral blood of about a dozen young patients with multiple sclerosis to demonstrate the VDJtools post-analysis software. The multiple sclerosis patients were children and adolescents between 6 and 15 years of age. The library was made by PCR. TCRdb names Illumina HiSeq 2500 as the instrument used. To reduce PCR and sequencing biases, unique molecular identifiers were built into the TCR beta cDNA libraries. Per 1 to 10 million input T cells, approximately 500,000 cDNA molecules were obtained, such that each molecule approximated one T cell. Patient libraries were prepared and sequenced with the same protocol used for the earlier healthy control dataset. Within a given batch, samples were prepared together, multiplexed and sequenced on the same HiSeq lane. As for how the authors treated the data: MIGEC was used to process the raw barcoded reads, and molecular identifier groups with only a single read were discarded before consensus assembly and CDR3 extraction. VDJtools was used for post-analysis of the clonotype tables, and diversity was normalized by down-sampling every dataset to the size of the smallest sample. In repertoire overlap clustering, CDR3 amino acid sequences, but not nucleotide sequences, were matched to correct batch-related cross-sample contamination. TCRdb ran its own pipeline on the public reads, namely fastp trimming at Q25 and MiXCR clone calling, and kept in-frame beta chains. One record per CDR3 amino acid sequence lists the most common genes and DNA. TCRdb's processing, not the authors' own work, is the source of the V and J calls. The sample table shows fewer than 900,000 distinct CDR3 sequences, and more than 45% are seen once. The ten top clones hold roughly 4.9% of the sample.

The TCR originated in a girl aged 10 to 17 with multiple sclerosis. In this chain, TRBV4-3 is recombined with TRBJ2-1; TRBD1 might be the D gene, on 5 matching bases. The specimen sequenced was blood. The DNA is TGCGCCAGCAGCCAAGACCTGACAGCCTACAATGGGCAGTTCTTC. Translated, this gives CASSQDLTAYNGQFF.